One sample yielded the 28 T cell receptor beta chains listed below, sequenced in a study of cytomegalovirus exposure and HLA in healthy donors. PCR amplification relied on 60 Vbeta primers (plus 13 Jbeta primers). Using immunoSEQ multiplex PCR, the repertoire was profiled, and TCRdb retains in-frame clones only, with some absent. The table shows about 190,000 clones, with around 81% occurring only once. Sequences were obtained from PBMCs. These TCRs come from a woman aged 45 to 65 in good health and CMV-seropositive.

J is TRBJ2-3 and V is TRBV4-2; TRBD2 agrees at 9 bases. Looked up from germline, CDR1 is LGHNA and CDR2 is YNFKEQ. This CDR3 has 16 amino acids. Trimming at V came to 2 bases and at J to 0 bases, leaving 3 bases not matched to a gene. The CDR3 reads CASSQPSGTSTDTQYF. The CDR3 DNA sequence: TGTGCCAGCAGCCAACCTAGCGGGACTAGCACAGATACGCAGTATTTT.

This clone was counted only a few times. V gene TRBV25-1 combines with J gene TRBJ1-6, with a tentative D call TRBD1 (5 bases). Germline CDR1 and CDR2: MGHDK and SYGVNS. The ends were cut back, 8 bases at V and 8 bases at J, with 16 bases in the middle. The CDR3 has 14 amino acids. CDR3 sequence reads: CASSYRGTDSPLHF. CDR3 in DNA: TGTGCCAGCTCGTATAGGGGCACGGATTCACCCCTCCACTTT.

CDR3 region: CASSLLVGGEGIQYF. The CDR3 region has the DNA TGCGCCAGCAGCTTGCTGGTCGGGGGGGAGGGCATTCAGTACTTC. V gene TRBV5-1 combines with J gene TRBJ2-4; 8 nucleotides agree with TRBD2. The germline V gene has CDR1 SGHRS and CDR2 YFSETQ. Germline trimming cut 1 base from V and 9 bases from J; bases unmatched to any gene: 9. The CDR3 has 15 amino acids.

V gene TRBV5-4 combines with J gene TRBJ1-1; D might be TRBD1 (5 bases). Germline CDR1 and CDR2: SGHNT and YYREEE (reference sequence). Trimming removed 3 bases at V and 3 bases at J, with 12 bases between. The CDR3 extends over 14 amino acids. Written as DNA, the CDR3 is TGTGCCAGCAGCTCAAGGGGAGGGGACACTGAAGCTTTCTTT. Translating it yields CASSSRGGDTEAFF. Supplemented by reference TRBV5-4 and TRBJ1-1, the full variable domain reads ETGVTQSPTHLIKTRGQQVTLRCSSQSGHNTVSWYQQALGQGPQFIFQYYREEENGRGNFPPRFSGLQFPNYSSELNVNALELDDSALYLCASSSRGGDTEAFFGQGTRLTVV.

The chain is built from TRBV5-1 and TRBJ2-1, with a tentative D call TRBD1 (6 bases). Trimming took off 3 bases at V and 5 bases at J, with 9 bases between the two ends. CDR3 length equals 13 residues. In germline, CDR1 is SGHRS, CDR2 YFSETQ. The CDR3 loop is CASSYGQNNEQFF. DNA of the CDR3: TGCGCCAGCAGCTACGGACAGAACAATGAGCAGTTCTTC.

This clone has just a few counts. The chain carries TRBV7-8 and TRBJ1-1; weak D call: TRBD1 (5 bases). The germline V and J ends were trimmed by 1 base and 10 bases, with 10 bases remaining between them. Germline V gene lookup returns CDR1 SGHVS and CDR2 FQNEAQ. The CDR3 spans 12 residues. DNA for the CDR3: TGTGCCAGCAGCTTAGTCCAGGGTGGAGCTTTCTTT. It codes for CASSLVQGGAFF.

The genes are TRBV19 and TRBJ2-1, with 15 bases identical to TRBD2. Germline CDR1 LNHDA, CDR2 SQIVND (reference sequence). The CDR3 is made up of 17 amino acids. V dropped 6 bases and J dropped 4; count of bases not matched to a gene: 7. The CDR3 bases are TGTGCCAGTAGCCCCGGGACTAGCGGGGGGCAGTACAATGAGCAGTTCTTC. Protein product: CASSPGTSGGQYNEQFF.

The chain couples TRBV7-9 to TRBJ2-1; weak D call: TRBD2 (6 bases). Trimming cost V 1 base and J 8 bases, with 15 bases left between them. The CDR3 has 15 residues. Germline CDR1 reads SEHNR; CDR2 reads FQNEAQ (reference sequence). In DNA, the CDR3 is TGTGCCAGCAGCTTAGTTACCGGGGGAGCGGATGAGCAGTTCTTC. This encodes CASSLVTGGADEQFF.

The table lists this clone with a count of one. The chain couples TRBV6-1 to TRBJ1-1; 9 nucleotides match TRBD1. CDR1 and CDR2 from the germline V gene are MNHNS and SASEGT. The CDR3 totals 15 residues. The J segment lost 5 bases and the V segment lost 4 bases, leaving 8 bases of the junction unmatched. This CDR3 is CASSVHTGGGTEAFF. Written as DNA, the CDR3 is TGTGCCAGCAGTGTACATACAGGGGGCGGGACTGAAGCTTTCTTT.

The chain is built from TRBV27 and TRBJ2-3; TRBD1 matches 8 bases. This CDR3 spans 16 amino acids. Germline V lookup: CDR1 MNHEY, CDR2 SMNVEV (reference sequence). With V trimmed by 2 bases and J by 1 base, 5 bases remained unmatched. The CDR3 is CASSLDDRGRTDTQYF. In DNA, the CDR3 is TGTGCCAGCAGTTTAGACGACAGGGGTCGCACAGATACGCAGTATTTT.

The chain employs TRBV9 and TRBJ2-3; D ambiguous. This CDR3 comprises 12 residues. The germline gives CDR1 SGDLS, CDR2 YYNGEE. V shed 4 bases and J shed 4 bases, with 7 bases lying between them. The CDR3 loop reads CASSPESDTQYF. CDR3 in DNA: TGTGCCAGCAGCCCTGAGTCAGATACGCAGTATTTT. Complete variable domain (other parts from reference TRBV9 and TRBJ2-3): DSGVTQTPKHLITATGQRVTLRCSPRSGDLSVYWYQQSLDQGLQFLIQYYNGEERAKGNILERFSAQQFPDLHSELNLSSLELGDSALYFCASSPESDTQYFGPGTRLTVL.

This clone has only one observation. The V and J genes are TRBV18 and TRBJ1-2; the D gene is possibly TRBD1 (5 bases). Trimming left V 4 bases short and J 0 bases short, with 12 bases between. Looked up from germline, CDR1 is KGHSH and CDR2 is LQKENI. The CDR3 covers 15 residues. Written as DNA, the CDR3 is TGTGCCAGCTCACTGACAGAACGAGCTAACTATGGCTACACCTTC. This encodes CASSLTERANYGYTF.

The chain combines TRBV5-1 with TRBJ2-5, with a tentative D call TRBD1 (5 bases). The J call is uncertain, as TRBJ2-7 better fits the DNA end. This CDR3 has 13 residues. The V gene's germline CDR1 is SGHRS and CDR2 YFSETQ. The CDR3 DNA sequence: TGCGCCAGCAGCTCGGACAACTCCTACGAGCAGTACTTC. Translated: CASSSDNSYEQYF.

The chain recombines TRBV18 with TRBJ1-6; TRBD1 is a possible D gene (6 bases). The CDR3 is made up of 15 amino acids. Germline V gene sequence: CDR1 KGHSH, CDR2 LQKENI. The ends were cut back, 1 base at V and 7 bases at J, with 11 bases in the middle. The DNA of the CDR3 is TGTGCCAGCTCACCACTACAGGGTCTAAATTCACCCCTCCACTTT. Protein sequence: CASSPLQGLNSPLHF.

CDR3 sequence reads: CASSTEETQYF. In DNA, the CDR3 is TGTGCCAGCAGCACGGAAGAGACCCAGTACTTC. This sequence joins TRBV2 and TRBJ2-5; D not certain. This CDR3 contains 11 residues. The V gene lost 6 bases and the J gene lost 3 bases, with 5 bases spanning the gap. Germline CDR1 SNHLY, CDR2 FYNNEI.

This clone was seen a single time. This sequence joins TRBV29-1 and TRBJ2-7, with TRBD2 as a possible D gene (5 bases). Between the trimmed V and J ends, which lost 4 bases and 4 bases, there was a span of 20 bases. Germline values: CDR1 SQVTM, CDR2 ANQGSEA. The CDR3 extends over 15 amino acids. Written as DNA, the CDR3 is TGCAGCGTTGCGCACCCCGAGGACGGAGGATACGAGCAGTACTTC. It yields the protein CSVAHPEDGGYEQYF.

CDR3 nucleotide sequence: TGTGCCAGCAGTGATGTAGGGGCGGGGGAGACCCAGTACTTC. Translation: CASSDVGAGETQYF. The chain couples TRBV6-5 to TRBJ2-5; weak D call: TRBD2 (6 bases). This CDR3 contains 14 residues. Trimming pared 5 bases from V and 5 bases from J, leaving 15 bases between. Germline CDR1 MNHEY, CDR2 SVGAGI.

The chain is built from TRBV6-5 and TRBJ2-2; perhaps TRBD2 as D (7 bases). Germline CDR1 and CDR2: MNHEY and SVGAGI. The length of the CDR3 is 14 residues. The V end lost 6 bases, the J end lost 5 bases, and 13 bases lay between the germline ends. The DNA for the CDR3 is TGTGCCAGCAGCCGCGGGGGCCCGACCGGGGAGCTGTTTTTT. Protein sequence: CASSRGGPTGELFF.

The chain uses TRBV27 and TRBJ2-1; 7 nucleotides align to TRBD2. The CDR3 totals 15 residues. J lost 3 bases, V lost 6 bases, and 8 bases had no gene match. Germline values: CDR1 MNHEY, CDR2 SMNVEV (reference sequence). The chain's CDR3 is CASRGNGGGYNEQFF. The CDR3 DNA sequence: TGTGCCAGCAGGGGGAACGGCGGGGGCTACAATGAGCAGTTCTTC.

This clone has just a few counts. The chain couples TRBV7-2 to TRBJ2-3; D gene uncertain. The germline V and J ends were trimmed by 0 bases and 5 bases, with 3 bases remaining between them. From germline, CDR1 is SGHTA and CDR2 FQGNSA. This CDR3 is built from 12 residues. CDR3 sequence: CASSLARDTQYF. CDR3 DNA: TGTGCCAGCAGCTTAGCGAGAGATACGCAGTATTTT.

V usage is TRBV19 and J usage is TRBJ2-1; D perhaps matches TRBD2 (7 bases). The V gene's germline CDR1 is LNHDA and CDR2 SQIVND (reference sequence). V was shortened by 6 bases and J by 6 bases, with 15 bases between the two germline ends. CDR3 size: 14 residues. The CDR3 DNA reads as TGTGCCAGTAGCTGGGGGGGGCAAGTCAATGAGCAGTTCTTC. Protein sequence: CASSWGGQVNEQFF.

As DNA, the CDR3 is TGTGCCAGTAGTGTCCTAGCGGGGTGGTCCTACAATGAGCAGTTCTTC. Protein sequence: CASSVLAGWSYNEQFF. The rearrangement uses TRBV19 and TRBJ2-1; the match to TRBD2 covers 9 bases. From germline, CDR1 is LNHDA and CDR2 SQIVND (reference sequence). Trimming took 5 bases from V and 1 from J; bases not matched to a gene: 6. There are 16 residues in the CDR3.

V gene TRBV1 combines with J gene TRBJ2-1; whether TRBD2, the table's D call, matches the DNA was not checked. TRBV1 is a recognized pseudogene. This CDR3 is built from 17 residues. The CDR3: CTSSQEENSGGANEQFF. Here the CDR3 DNA reads TGCACCAGCAGCCAAGAGGAAAATAGCGGGGGGGCCAATGAGCAGTTCTTC.

The chain carries TRBV30 and TRBJ1-6, with D tentatively TRBD1 (6 bases). Germline V gene sequence: CDR1 GTSNPN, CDR2 SVGIG (reference sequence). The CDR3 has 11 residues. The V end lost 5 bases, the J end lost 10 bases, and 9 bases lay between the germline ends. Here the CDR3 DNA reads TGTGCCTGGTCAGGGGAATCACCCCTCCACTTT. Translated, it gives CAWSGESPLHF.

This rearrangement joins TRBV11-2 to TRBJ2-3; 12 bases agree with TRBD2. The CDR3 consists of 16 residues. V lost 5 bases, J lost 2 bases, and 5 bases stayed unmatched. Germline CDR1 reads SGHAT; CDR2 reads FQNNGV. The CDR3 region has the DNA TGTGCCAGCAGCCCAGGGACTAGCGGGTTCACAGATACGCAGTATTTT. Translation gives CASSPGTSGFTDTQYF.

This clone was counted a single time. The chain employs TRBV6-1 and TRBJ1-2; no clear D. Per germline, CDR1 MNHNS and CDR2 SASEGT. The length of the CDR3 is 14 residues. V gave up 1 base and J gave up 0 bases, with 6 bases separating them. The chain's CDR3 is CASSEVASNYGYTF. The CDR3 DNA reads as TGTGCCAGCAGTGAAGTCGCGTCTAACTATGGCTACACCTTC.

V gene TRBV12-1 combines with J gene TRBJ1-1; TRBD1, the table's D call, lacks a check against the DNA. TRBV12-1 counts as a pseudogene. The CDR3 has 15 residues. The DNA of the CDR3 is TGTGCCAGCAGCCCTGGACAGATGAGGGACACTGAAGCTTTCTTT. Protein sequence: CASSPGQMRDTEAFF.

This chain connects TRBV7-2 to TRBJ2-7; 9 bases align to TRBD1. CDR1 is SGHTA, CDR2 FQGNSA, per germline. Trimming cost V 6 bases and J 5 bases; bases outside gene matches: 11. This CDR3 has 15 amino acids. As DNA, the CDR3 is TGTGCCAGCAGTTGGACCGGGACAGGGAAGAACGAGCAGTACTTC. The encoded protein is CASSWTGTGKNEQYF.